This T cell receptor beta chain was sequenced in a study of blood T cell repertoires in COVID-19. For the study at large: Acute and convalescent COVID-19 specimens originated in the United States, Italy and Spain. Sample material is recorded as cDNA or gDNA derived from T cells, B-cell-depleted T cells, or PBMCs.

Sequencing was performed with immunoSEQ multiplex PCR; in TCRdb, only in-frame clones are kept and a portion is missing. This sample has approximately 150,000 clones, with approximately 84% found just once. The germline V gene has CDR1 SGHNT and CDR2 YENEEA. The CDR3 loop spans 13 amino acids. After removal of 5 bases from V and 3 bases from J, the junction contained 3 bases not matched to a gene. V gene TRBV11-3 combines with J gene TRBJ1-1; 7 bases line up with TRBD1. Sequencing was done on a sample of peripheral blood. The clonotype was recovered from a man aged 55 to 70 with acute or convalescent COVID-19. This CDR3 is CASSRGPYTEAFF. The CDR3 DNA reads TGTGCCAGCAGCAGGGGGCCCTACACTGAAGCTTTCTTT. The full variable domain, its missing parts supplied by reference TRBV11-3 and TRBJ1-1, is EAGVVQSPRYKIIEKKQPVAFWCNPISGHNTLYWYLQNLGQGPELLIRYENEEAVDDSQLPKDRFSAERLKGVDSTLKIQPAELGDSAVYLCASSRGPYTEAFFGQGTRLTVV.